These 10 T cell receptor beta chains were all obtained from the same sample, sequenced in a study of shared T cell receptors in the human thymus. Method: immunoSEQ multiplex PCR; TCRdb's copy keeps in-frame clones and lacks some. Of roughly 700,000 clones listed, 85% to 90% were seen once; the top ten hold 0.0095% to 0.013%. These data also formed part of another study, on human thymus T cells.

The sequenced sample consisted of thymocytes. Receptor source: a boy younger than two with a congenital heart defect.

CDR3: CASTGRGLGYGYTF. CDR3 coding DNA: TGTGCCAGCACTGGCAGGGGGTTGGGCTATGGCTACACCTTC. The chain couples TRBV7-9 to TRBJ1-2, with 7 bases that match TRBD1. CDR1 SEHNR and CDR2 FQNEAQ come from the germline V gene (reference sequence). V shed 7 bases and J 4 bases; nucleotides not matched to a gene: 9. The CDR3 spans 14 residues.

This chain connects TRBV2 to TRBJ2-7, with D unresolved. The V end was cut by 5 bases, the J end by 5 bases, with 16 bases between. Germline V gene sequence: CDR1 SNHLY, CDR2 FYNNEI. The CDR3 covers 14 residues. The CDR3: CASSPSPTPHEQYF. DNA of the CDR3: TGTGCCAGCAGTCCTAGTCCTACGCCGCACGAGCAGTACTTC.

The chain joins TRBV5-5 to TRBJ2-1; TRBD2 agrees at 9 bases. CDR3 length: 16 residues. CDR1 SGHKS and CDR2 YYEKEE come from the germline V gene (reference sequence). V shed 0 bases and J 8 bases; nucleotides not matched to a gene: 9. This CDR3 reads CASSLAGTSYRDEQFF. The CDR3 nucleotides are TGTGCCAGCAGCTTGGCAGGGACTAGCTATCGGGATGAGCAGTTCTTC.

The V gene is TRBV28, the J gene TRBJ2-5; tentative D call: TRBD2 (5 bases). The CDR3 runs 15 residues. V shed 6 bases and J shed 4 bases, with 18 bases lying between them. CDR1 and CDR2 from the germline V gene are MDHEN and SYDVKM. In DNA, the CDR3 is TGTGCCAGCAGCTTCGGGCCCCCGGGGATAGAGACCCAGTACTTC. As protein: CASSFGPPGIETQYF.

The chain recombines TRBV5-1 with TRBJ2-3; TRBD1 is a possible D gene (7 bases). Germline CDR1 reads SGHRS; CDR2 reads YFSETQ. CDR3 length equals 17 residues. Deletions cut 2 bases from V and 3 bases from J, with 19 bases between. The CDR3 sequence: CASSFLGWTGGTDTQYF. In DNA form, the CDR3 reads TGCGCCAGCAGCTTTTTGGGGTGGACAGGAGGGACAGATACGCAGTATTTT.

For the CDR3, the DNA is TGTGCCAGCAGCTTTCGCCCGGGGGGGATTGACGAGCAGTACTTC. This gives the protein CASSFRPGGIDEQYF. V is TRBV7-6 and J is TRBJ2-5; 8 nucleotides match TRBD2. The J call may be in error: the DNA end matches TRBJ2-7 better. CDR1 and CDR2 from the germline V gene are SGHVS and FNYEAQ. The CDR3 runs to 15 residues.

The V call is TRBV12-5, the J call TRBJ2-5; 11 bases fit TRBD2. J was trimmed by 4 bases and V by 0 bases; bases with no gene match: 4. CDR1 is LGHNT, CDR2 FRNRAP, per germline. The CDR3 contains 16 residues. CDR3 amino acids: CASGLVLAGGTETQYF. The CDR3 coding sequence is TGTGCTAGTGGTTTGGTCCTAGCGGGAGGTACAGAGACCCAGTACTTC.

The rearrangement links TRBV5-6 to TRBJ1-1, with no clear D. The CDR3 is 17 residues long. Trimming left V 0 bases short and J 3 bases short, with 18 bases between. Germline CDR1 SGHDT, CDR2 YYEEEE. As DNA, the CDR3 is TGTGCCAGCAGCTTGGGTCCCCGGGCGGGTCGAGACACTGAAGCTTTCTTT. Translation gives CASSLGPRAGRDTEAFF.

J is TRBJ1-4 and V is TRBV6-5; D gene ambiguous. V was trimmed by 5 bases and J by 0 bases, leaving 10 bases between them. Per the germline V gene, CDR1 is MNHEY and CDR2 is SVGAGI. This CDR3 contains 15 residues. For the CDR3, the DNA is TGTGCCAGCAGTAAGCACAGAGCAACTAATGAAAAACTGTTTTTT. Translation gives CASSKHRATNEKLFF.

The V gene is TRBV18, the J gene TRBJ1-2; perhaps TRBD1 as D (6 bases). The CDR3 spans 13 residues. Trimming took 4 bases from V and 5 from J, leaving 11 bases between them. CDR1 KGHSH and CDR2 LQKENI come from the germline V gene. The CDR3 bases are TGTGCCAGCTCACTGCCCGGGACATATGGCTACACCTTC. Its protein is CASSLPGTYGYTF.